The rows below give T cell receptor beta chains drawn from one sample of a study of T-cell reconstitution after alpha-beta-depleted transplantation in children. Each CDR3 protein is one row after TCRdb ran MiXCR on the PCR reads. Altogether about 310,000 distinct CDR3 sequences are present, around 25% being singletons, with the ten largest covering 9.5% to 13%. The input for sequencing was PBMCs, mostly from graft donor cells, taken 180 days after TCRalphabeta/CD19-depleted stem cell transplant. These receptors were collected from a male patient aged 5 to 17 who had a stem cell transplant for acute lymphoblastic leukemia, so the T cells may come from the graft donor. Both conserved end residues are part of each CDR3. Only part of the rows carry a size: once, few, many, or a class if the clone is expanded.

clone size: NA
CDR3 length: 9
V gene: TRBV29-1
J gene: TRBJ1-2
CDR3 protein: CRVSAGYTF

clone size: NA
CDR3 length: 13
V gene: TRBV5-1
J gene: TRBJ2-7
CDR3 protein: CASSYFGGGEQYF

clone size: few
CDR3 length: 14
V gene: TRBV4-1
J gene: TRBJ1-1
CDR3 protein: CASSHTTLNTEAFF

clone size: few
CDR3 length: 14
V gene: TRBV6-5
J gene: TRBJ2-3
CDR3 protein: CASSLQGAPDTQYF

clone size: few
CDR3 length: 12
V gene: TRBV6-6
J gene: TRBJ2-1
CDR3 protein: CASSYSYLEQFF

clone size: NA
CDR3 length: 15
V gene: TRBV6-1
J gene: TRBJ2-7
CDR3 protein: CASSPGQGGTYEQYF

clone size: few
CDR3 length: 13
V gene: TRBV27
J gene: TRBJ2-1
CDR3 protein: CASTRLEYNEQFF

clone size: NA
CDR3 length: 14
V gene: TRBV5-1
J gene: TRBJ2-1
CDR3 protein: CASSFSSGDNEQFF

clone size: NA
CDR3 length: 15
V gene: TRBV3-1
J gene: TRBJ2-1
CDR3 protein: CASSQVGVKRESPFF

clone size: few
CDR3 length: 13
V gene: TRBV7-3
J gene: TRBJ2-1
CDR3 protein: CASSFIMGAEQFF

clone size: few
CDR3 length: 14
V gene: TRBV3-1
J gene: TRBJ2-7
CDR3 protein: CASSHYQFAYEQYF

clone size: many
CDR3 length: 14
V gene: TRBV5-1
J gene: TRBJ1-1
CDR3 protein: CASRGPPAHTEAFF

clone size: NA
CDR3 length: 14
V gene: TRBV6-4
J gene: TRBJ2-3
CDR3 protein: CASSGGSSTDTQYF

clone size: few
CDR3 length: 15
V gene: TRBV12-3/TRBV12-4
J gene: TRBJ1-5
CDR3 protein: CASSLLGVRQQPQHF

clone size: NA
CDR3 length: 14
V gene: TRBV9
J gene: TRBJ2-7
CDR3 protein: CASSVAGLPDEQYF

clone size: NA
CDR3 length: 16
V gene: TRBV10-3
J gene: TRBJ2-3
CDR3 protein: CATRPHTEYSTDTQYF

clone size: few
CDR3 length: 15
V gene: TRBV12-3/TRBV12-4
J gene: TRBJ1-5
CDR3 protein: CASSSTPFGNQPQHF

clone size: few
CDR3 length: 16
V gene: TRBV27
J gene: TRBJ2-1
CDR3 protein: CASTPGGTGGYNEQFF